Following are 2 T cell receptor beta chains from one sample sequenced in a study of blood T cell repertoires in COVID-19. Clones were read by immunoSEQ multiplex PCR, and TCRdb kept only the in-frame ones, dropping some. The repertoire includes about 270,000 clones, around 87% of them detected once, and 2.4% sits in the top ten. Sequencing was performed on PBMCs or T cells enriched from blood (not recorded which). The receptors originated from a woman aged 18-35 years who had recovered from COVID-19.

This chain connects TRBV5-1 to TRBJ1-1; no clear D. Germline CDR1 reads SGHRS; CDR2 reads YFSETQ. Trimming cost V 7 bases and J 1 base, with 20 bases left between them. The length of the CDR3 is 16 residues. The CDR3 loop reads CASSLSPAGGNTEAFF. The CDR3 DNA follows: TGCGCCAGCTCCTTGTCCCCGGCAGGAGGGAACACTGAAGCTTTCTTT.

The chain joins TRBV4-1 to TRBJ2-7; maybe TRBD1 (5 bases). Germline V gene sequence: CDR1 MGHRA, CDR2 YSYEKL. Trimming removed 0 bases at V and 5 bases at J, with 14 bases between. The CDR3 is 15 amino acids. For the CDR3, the DNA is TGCGCCAGCAGCCAAGATATAGGCGCGACAGACGAGCAGTACTTC. Its protein is CASSQDIGATDEQYF.